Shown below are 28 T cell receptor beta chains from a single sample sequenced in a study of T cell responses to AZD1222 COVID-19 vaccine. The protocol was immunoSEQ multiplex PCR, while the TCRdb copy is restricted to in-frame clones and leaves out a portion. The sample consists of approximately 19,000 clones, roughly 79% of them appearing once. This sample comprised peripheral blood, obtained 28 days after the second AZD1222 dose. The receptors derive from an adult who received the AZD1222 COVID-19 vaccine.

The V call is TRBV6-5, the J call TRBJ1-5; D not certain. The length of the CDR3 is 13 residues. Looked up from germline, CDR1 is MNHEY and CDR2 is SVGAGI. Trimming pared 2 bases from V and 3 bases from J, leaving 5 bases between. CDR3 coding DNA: TGTGCCAGCAGTTACACCTTCAATCAGCCCCAGCATTTT. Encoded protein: CASSYTFNQPQHF.

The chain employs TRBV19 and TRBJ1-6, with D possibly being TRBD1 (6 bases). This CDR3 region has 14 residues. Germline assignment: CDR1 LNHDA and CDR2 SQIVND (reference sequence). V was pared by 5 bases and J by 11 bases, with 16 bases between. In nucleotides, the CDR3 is TGTGCCAGTAGTCTCCGCAGGGGCTCTACACCCCTCCACTTT. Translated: CASSLRRGSTPLHF. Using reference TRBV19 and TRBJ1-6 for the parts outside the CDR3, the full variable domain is DGGITQSPKYLFRKEGQNVTLSCEQNLNHDAMYWYRQDPGQGLRLIYYSQIVNDFQKGDIAEGYSVSREKKESFPLTVTSAQKNPTAFYLCASSLRRGSTPLHFGNGTRLTVT.

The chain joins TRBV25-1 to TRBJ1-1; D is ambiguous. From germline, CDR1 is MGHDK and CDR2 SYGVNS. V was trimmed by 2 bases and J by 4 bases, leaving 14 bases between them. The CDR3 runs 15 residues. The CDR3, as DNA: TGTGCCAGCAGTGAAGTGGGATCGGGCAGCACTGAAGCTTTCTTT. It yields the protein CASSEVGSGSTEAFF.

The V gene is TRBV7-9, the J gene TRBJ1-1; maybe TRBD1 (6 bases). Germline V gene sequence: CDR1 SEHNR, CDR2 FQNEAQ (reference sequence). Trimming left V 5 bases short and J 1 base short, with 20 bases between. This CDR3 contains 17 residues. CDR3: CASSPVGGARKNTEAFF. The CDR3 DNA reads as TGTGCCAGCAGCCCCGTTGGGGGGGCGCGGAAGAACACTGAAGCTTTCTTT.

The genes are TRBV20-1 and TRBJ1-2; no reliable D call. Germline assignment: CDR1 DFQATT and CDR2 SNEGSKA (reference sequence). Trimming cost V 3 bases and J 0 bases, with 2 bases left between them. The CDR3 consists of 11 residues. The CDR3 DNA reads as TGCAGTGCTAGGCCTAACTATGGCTACACCTTC. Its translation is CSARPNYGYTF.

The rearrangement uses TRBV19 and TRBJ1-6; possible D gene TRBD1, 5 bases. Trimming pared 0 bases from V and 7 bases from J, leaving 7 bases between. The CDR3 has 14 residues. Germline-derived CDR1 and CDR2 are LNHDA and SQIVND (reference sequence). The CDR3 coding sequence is TGTGCCAGTAGTATAGAGACAGCCAATTCACCCCTCCACTTT. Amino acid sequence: CASSIETANSPLHF.

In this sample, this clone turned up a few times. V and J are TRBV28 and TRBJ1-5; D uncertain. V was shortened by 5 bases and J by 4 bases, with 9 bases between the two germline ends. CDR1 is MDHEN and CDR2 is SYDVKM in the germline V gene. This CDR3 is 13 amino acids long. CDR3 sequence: CASSVTGNQPQHF. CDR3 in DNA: TGTGCCAGCAGTGTGACGGGGAATCAGCCCCAGCATTTT.

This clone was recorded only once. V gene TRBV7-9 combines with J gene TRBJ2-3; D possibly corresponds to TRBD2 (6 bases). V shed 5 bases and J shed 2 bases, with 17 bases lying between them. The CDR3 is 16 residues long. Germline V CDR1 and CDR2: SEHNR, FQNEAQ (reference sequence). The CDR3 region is CASSPKVGGATDTQYF. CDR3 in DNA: TGTGCCAGCAGCCCCAAGGTGGGCGGGGCCACAGATACGCAGTATTTT. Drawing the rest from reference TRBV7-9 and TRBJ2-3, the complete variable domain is DTGVSQNPRHKITKRGQNVTFRCDPISEHNRLYWYRQTLGQGPEFLTYFQNEAQLEKSRLLSDRFSAERPKGSFSTLEIQRTEQGDSAMYLCASSPKVGGATDTQYFGPGTRLTVL.

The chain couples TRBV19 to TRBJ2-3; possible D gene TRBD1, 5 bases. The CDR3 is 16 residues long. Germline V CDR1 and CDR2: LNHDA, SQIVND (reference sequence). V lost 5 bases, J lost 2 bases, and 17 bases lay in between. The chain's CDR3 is CASSLTTRGATDTQYF. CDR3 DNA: TGTGCCAGTAGTCTCACCACAAGGGGCGCCACAGATACGCAGTATTTT.

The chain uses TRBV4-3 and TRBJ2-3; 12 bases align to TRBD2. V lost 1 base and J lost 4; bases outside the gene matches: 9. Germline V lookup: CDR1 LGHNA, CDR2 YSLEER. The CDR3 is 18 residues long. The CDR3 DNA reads TGCGCCAGCAGCCAAGGGGATCTAGCGGGAGGGGCTGCAGATACGCAGTATTTT. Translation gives CASSQGDLAGGAADTQYF.

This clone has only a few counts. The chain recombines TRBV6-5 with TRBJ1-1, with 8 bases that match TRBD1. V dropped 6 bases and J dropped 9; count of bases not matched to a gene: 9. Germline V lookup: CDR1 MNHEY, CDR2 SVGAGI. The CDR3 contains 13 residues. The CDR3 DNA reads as TGTGCCAGCAGCCCGGGACAGGAGTTGAAAGCTTTCTTT. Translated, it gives CASSPGQELKAFF.

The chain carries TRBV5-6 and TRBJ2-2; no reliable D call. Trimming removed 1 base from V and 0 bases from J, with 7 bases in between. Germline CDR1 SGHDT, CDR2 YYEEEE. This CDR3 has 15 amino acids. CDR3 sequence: CASSLLGTNTGELFF. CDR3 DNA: TGTGCCAGCAGCTTGTTGGGGACGAACACCGGGGAGCTGTTTTTT.

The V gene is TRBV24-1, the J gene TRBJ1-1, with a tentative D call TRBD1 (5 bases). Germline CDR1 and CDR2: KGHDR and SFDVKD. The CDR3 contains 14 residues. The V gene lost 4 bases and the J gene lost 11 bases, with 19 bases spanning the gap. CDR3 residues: CATSDTRTSAGAFF. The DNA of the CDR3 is TGTGCCACCAGTGACACCCGGACATCCGCGGGGGCTTTCTTT.

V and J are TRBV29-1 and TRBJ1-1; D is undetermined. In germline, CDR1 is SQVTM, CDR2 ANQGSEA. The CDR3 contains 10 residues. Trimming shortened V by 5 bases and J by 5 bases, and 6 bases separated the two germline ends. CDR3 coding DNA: TGCAGCGTTACGAAGACTGAAGCTTTCTTT. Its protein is CSVTKTEAFF.

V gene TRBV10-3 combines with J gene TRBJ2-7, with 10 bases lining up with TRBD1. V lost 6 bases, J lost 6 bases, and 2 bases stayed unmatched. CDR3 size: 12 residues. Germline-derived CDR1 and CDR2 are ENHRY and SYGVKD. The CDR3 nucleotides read TGTGCCATCAGGAGGACAGGGGGCGAGCAGTACTTC. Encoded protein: CAIRRTGGEQYF.

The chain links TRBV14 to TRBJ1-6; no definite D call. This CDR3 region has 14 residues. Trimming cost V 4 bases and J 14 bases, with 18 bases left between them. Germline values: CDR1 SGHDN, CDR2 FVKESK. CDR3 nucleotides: TGTGCCAGCAGCCCGTCGTCGGCGGGAGGATCCCTCCACTTT. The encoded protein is CASSPSSAGGSLHF. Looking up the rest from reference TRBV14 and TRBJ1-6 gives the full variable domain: EAGVTQFPSHSVIEKGQTVTLRCDPISGHDNLYWYRRVMGKEIKFLLHFVKESKQDESGMPNNRFLAERTGGTYSTLKVQPAELEDSGVYFCASSPSSAGGSLHFGNGTRLTVT.

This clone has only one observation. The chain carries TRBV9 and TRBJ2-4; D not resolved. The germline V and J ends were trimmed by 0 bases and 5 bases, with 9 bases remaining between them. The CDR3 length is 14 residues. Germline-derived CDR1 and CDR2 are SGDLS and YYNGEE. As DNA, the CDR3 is TGTGCCAGCAGCGTAGATCTTTCCCAAAACATTCAGTACTTC. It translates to CASSVDLSQNIQYF.

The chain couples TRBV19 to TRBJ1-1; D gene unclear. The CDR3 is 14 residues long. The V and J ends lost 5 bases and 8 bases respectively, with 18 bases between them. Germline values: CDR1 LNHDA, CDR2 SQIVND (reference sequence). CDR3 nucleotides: TGTGCCAGTAGTTTAGCTGGCAATACGGTCGAAGCTTTCTTT. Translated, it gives CASSLAGNTVEAFF. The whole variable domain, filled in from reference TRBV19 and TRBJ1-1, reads DGGITQSPKYLFRKEGQNVTLSCEQNLNHDAMYWYRQDPGQGLRLIYYSQIVNDFQKGDIAEGYSVSREKKESFPLTVTSAQKNPTAFYLCASSLAGNTVEAFFGQGTRLTVV.

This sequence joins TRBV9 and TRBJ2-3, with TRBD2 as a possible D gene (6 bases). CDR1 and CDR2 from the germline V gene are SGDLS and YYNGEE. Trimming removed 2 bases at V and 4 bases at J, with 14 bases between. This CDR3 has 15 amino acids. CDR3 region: CASSVRGGNADTQYF. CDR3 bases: TGTGCCAGCAGCGTCCGTGGGGGGAACGCAGATACGCAGTATTTT. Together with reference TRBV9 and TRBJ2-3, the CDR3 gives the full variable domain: DSGVTQTPKHLITATGQRVTLRCSPRSGDLSVYWYQQSLDQGLQFLIQYYNGEERAKGNILERFSAQQFPDLHSELNLSSLELGDSALYFCASSVRGGNADTQYFGPGTRLTVL.

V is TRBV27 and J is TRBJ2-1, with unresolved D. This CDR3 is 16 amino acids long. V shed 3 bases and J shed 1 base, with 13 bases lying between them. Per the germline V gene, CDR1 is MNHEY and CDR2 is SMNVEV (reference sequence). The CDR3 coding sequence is TGTGCCAGCAGTTTCTCGATGATTCGATCCTACAATGAGCAGTTCTTC. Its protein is CASSFSMIRSYNEQFF.

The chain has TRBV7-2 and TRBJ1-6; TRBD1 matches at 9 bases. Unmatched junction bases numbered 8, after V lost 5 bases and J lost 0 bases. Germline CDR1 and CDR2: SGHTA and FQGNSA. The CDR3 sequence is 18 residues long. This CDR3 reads CASSLPGTGSSYNSPLHF. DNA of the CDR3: TGTGCCAGCAGCCTACCCGGGACAGGGAGCTCCTATAATTCACCCCTCCACTTT.

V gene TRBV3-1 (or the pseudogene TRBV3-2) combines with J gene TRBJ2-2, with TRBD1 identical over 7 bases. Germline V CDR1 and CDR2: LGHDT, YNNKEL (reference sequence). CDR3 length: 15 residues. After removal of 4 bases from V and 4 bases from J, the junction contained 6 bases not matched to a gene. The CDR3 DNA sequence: TGTGCCAGCAGCCCCGGGACAGACTTCACCGGGGAGCTGTTTTTT. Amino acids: CASSPGTDFTGELFF.

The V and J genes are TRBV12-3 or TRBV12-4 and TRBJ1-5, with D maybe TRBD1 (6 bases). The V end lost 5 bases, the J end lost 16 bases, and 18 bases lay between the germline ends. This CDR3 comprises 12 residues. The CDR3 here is CASSPGDGVRHF. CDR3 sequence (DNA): TGTGCCAGCAGTCCAGGGGATGGGGTGAGACATTTT.

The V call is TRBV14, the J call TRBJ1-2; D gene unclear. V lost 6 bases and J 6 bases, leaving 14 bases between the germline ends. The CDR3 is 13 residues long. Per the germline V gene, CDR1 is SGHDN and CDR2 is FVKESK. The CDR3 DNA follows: TGTGCCAGCAGTGGAGGGTCCGGGGATGGCTACACCTTC. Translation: CASSGGSGDGYTF.

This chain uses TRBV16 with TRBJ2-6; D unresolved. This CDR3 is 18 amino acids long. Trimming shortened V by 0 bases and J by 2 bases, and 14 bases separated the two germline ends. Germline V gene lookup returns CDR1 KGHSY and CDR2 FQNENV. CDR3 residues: CASSQSPVGQAGANVLTF. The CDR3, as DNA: TGTGCCAGCAGCCAATCTCCCGTAGGGCAGGCTGGGGCCAACGTCCTGACTTTC.

The CDR3 coding sequence is TGTGCCAGCTCGCGGGACAGGACTAATGAAAAACTGTTTTTT. The encoded protein is CASSRDRTNEKLFF. The chain links TRBV18 to TRBJ1-4; 8 bases line up with TRBD1. V trimming: 6 bases; J trimming: 2 bases; junction bases outside the gene matches: 2. The CDR3 covers 14 residues. Germline lookup yields CDR1 KGHSH and CDR2 LQKENI.

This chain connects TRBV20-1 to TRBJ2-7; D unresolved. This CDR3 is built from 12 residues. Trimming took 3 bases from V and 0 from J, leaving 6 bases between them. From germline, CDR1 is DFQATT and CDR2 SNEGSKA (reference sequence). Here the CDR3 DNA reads TGCAGTGCTAGTGGCACCTCCTACGAGCAGTACTTC. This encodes CSASGTSYEQYF.

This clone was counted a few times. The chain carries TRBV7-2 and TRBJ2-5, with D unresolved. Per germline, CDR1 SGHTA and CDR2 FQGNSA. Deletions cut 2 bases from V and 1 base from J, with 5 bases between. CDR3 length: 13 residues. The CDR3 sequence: CASSLQIQETQYF. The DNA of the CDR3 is TGTGCCAGCAGCTTACAGATCCAAGAGACCCAGTACTTC.